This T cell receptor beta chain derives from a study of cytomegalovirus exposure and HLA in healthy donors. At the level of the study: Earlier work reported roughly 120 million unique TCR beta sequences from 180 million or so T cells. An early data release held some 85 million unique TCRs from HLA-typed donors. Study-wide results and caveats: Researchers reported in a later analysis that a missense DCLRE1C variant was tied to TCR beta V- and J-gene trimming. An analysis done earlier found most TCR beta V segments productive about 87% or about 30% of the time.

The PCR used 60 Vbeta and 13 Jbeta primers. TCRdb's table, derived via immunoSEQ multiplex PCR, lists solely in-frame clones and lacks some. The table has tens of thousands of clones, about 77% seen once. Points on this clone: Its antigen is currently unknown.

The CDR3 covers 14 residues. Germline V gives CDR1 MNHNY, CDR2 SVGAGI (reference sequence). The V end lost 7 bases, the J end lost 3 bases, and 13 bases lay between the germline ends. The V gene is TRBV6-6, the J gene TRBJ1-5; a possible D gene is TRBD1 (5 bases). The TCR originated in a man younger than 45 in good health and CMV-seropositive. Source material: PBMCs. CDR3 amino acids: CASKPNRSNQPQHF. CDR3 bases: TGTGCCAGCAAACCGAACAGGTCCAATCAGCCCCAGCATTTT.